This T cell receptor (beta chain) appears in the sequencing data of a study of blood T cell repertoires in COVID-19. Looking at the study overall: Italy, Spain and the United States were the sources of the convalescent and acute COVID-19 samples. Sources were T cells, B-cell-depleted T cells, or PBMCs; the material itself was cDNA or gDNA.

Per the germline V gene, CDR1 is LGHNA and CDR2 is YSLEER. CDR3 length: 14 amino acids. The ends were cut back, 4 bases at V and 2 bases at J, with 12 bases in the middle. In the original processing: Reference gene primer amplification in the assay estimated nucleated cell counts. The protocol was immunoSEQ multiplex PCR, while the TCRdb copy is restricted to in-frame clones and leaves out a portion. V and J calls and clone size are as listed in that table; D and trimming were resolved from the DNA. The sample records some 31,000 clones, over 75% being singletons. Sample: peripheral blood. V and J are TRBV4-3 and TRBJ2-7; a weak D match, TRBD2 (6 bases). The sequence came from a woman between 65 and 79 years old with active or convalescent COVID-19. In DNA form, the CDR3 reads TGCGCCAGCAGCCCGAGGAGGGGAGCCTACGAGCAGTACTTC. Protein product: CASSPRRGAYEQYF.